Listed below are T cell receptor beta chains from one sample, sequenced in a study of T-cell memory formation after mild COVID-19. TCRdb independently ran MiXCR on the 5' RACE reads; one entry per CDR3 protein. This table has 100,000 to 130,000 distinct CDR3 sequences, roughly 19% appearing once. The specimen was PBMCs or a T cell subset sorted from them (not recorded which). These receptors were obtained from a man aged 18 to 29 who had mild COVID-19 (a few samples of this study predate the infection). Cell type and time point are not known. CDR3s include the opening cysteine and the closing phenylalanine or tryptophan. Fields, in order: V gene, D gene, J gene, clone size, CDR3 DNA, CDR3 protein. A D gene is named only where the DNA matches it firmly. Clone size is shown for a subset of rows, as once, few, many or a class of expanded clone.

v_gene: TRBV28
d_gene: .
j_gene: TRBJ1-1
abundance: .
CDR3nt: TGTGCCAGCAGTCCGCGGGGGGGTTCGAACACTGAAGCTTTCTTT
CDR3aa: CASSPRGGSNTEAFF

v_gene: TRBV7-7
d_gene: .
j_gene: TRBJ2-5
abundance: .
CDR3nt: TGTGCTAGCAGCCTGGGGGCGCGAGAGACCCAGTACTTC
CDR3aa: CASSLGARETQYF

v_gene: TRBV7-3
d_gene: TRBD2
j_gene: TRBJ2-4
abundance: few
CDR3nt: TGTGCCAGCAGCTTAGGGCGGGGGGACATTCAGTACTTC
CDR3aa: CASSLGRGDIQYF

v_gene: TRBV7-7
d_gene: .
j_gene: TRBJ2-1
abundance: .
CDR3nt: TGTGCTAGCAGCTTAGGGACCGCAGGCTCCTACAATGAGCAGTTCTTC
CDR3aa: CASSLGTAGSYNEQFF

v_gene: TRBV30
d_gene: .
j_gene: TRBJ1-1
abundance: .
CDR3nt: TGTGCCTGGGAATCCCTGGGTGGGGGCGCTGAAGCTTTCTTT
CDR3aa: CAWESLGGGAEAFF

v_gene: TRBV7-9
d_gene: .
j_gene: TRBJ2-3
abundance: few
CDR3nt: TGTGCCAGCAGCTTACCCCCGTGGGATACGCAGTATTTT
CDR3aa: CASSLPPWDTQYF

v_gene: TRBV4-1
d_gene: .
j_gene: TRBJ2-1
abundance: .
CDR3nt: TGCGCCAGCAGCCAAGAATTATGGACCGGGGAGCAGTTCTTC
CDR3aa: CASSQELWTGEQFF

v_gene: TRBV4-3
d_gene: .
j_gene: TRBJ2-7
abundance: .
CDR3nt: TGCGCCAGCAGCCAAGGTGGGCAGGGCTACGAGCAGTACTTC
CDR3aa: CASSQGGQGYEQYF

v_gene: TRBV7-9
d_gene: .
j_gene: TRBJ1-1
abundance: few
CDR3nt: TGTGCCAGCAGCCCTGCCACGGATGAAGCTTTCTTT
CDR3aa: CASSPATDEAFF

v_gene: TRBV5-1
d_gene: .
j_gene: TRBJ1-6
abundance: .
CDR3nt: TGCGCCAGCAGCCCCGAACCGACGGGGTCACCCCTCCACTTT
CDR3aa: CASSPEPTGSPLHF

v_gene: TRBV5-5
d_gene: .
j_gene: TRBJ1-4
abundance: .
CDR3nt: TGTGCCAGCAGCTTCGGACAGACCCCCAATGAAAAACTGTTTTTT
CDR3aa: CASSFGQTPNEKLFF

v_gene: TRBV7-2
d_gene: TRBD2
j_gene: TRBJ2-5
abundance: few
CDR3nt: TGTGCCAGCAGCCCCTGGGGGGCTAGCGGGGAACAAGAGACCCAGTACTTC
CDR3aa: CASSPWGASGEQETQYF

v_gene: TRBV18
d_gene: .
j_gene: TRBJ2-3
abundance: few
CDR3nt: TGTGCCAGCTCACCGGCGGGGGCCACAGATACGCAGTATTTT
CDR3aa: CASSPAGATDTQYF

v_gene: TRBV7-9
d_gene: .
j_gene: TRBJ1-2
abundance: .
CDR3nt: TGTGCCAGCAGCTTAGACCGACGAGAGGGCTACACCTTC
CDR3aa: CASSLDRREGYTF

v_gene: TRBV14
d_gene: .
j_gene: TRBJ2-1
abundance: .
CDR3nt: TGTGCCAGCAGCCGACTAGGCGGTGAGCAGTTCTTC
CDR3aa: CASSRLGGEQFF

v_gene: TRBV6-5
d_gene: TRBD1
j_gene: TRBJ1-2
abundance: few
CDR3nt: TGTGCCAGCAGTTACTCGACAGGGCTGCCTTATGGCTACACCTTC
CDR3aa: CASSYSTGLPYGYTF

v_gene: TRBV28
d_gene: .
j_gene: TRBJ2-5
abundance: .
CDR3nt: TGTGCCAGCAGCCACGGGGGAGAGACCAAGTACTTC
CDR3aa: CASSHGGETKYF

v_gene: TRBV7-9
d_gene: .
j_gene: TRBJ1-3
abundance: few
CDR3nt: TGTGCCAGCAGCTCGACCCGTGGAAACACCATATATTTT
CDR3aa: CASSSTRGNTIYF

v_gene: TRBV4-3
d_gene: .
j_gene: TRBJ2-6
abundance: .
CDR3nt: TGCGCCAGCAGCCAAGGTCCAGGGCACTCTGGGGCCAACGTCCTGACTTTC
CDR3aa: CASSQGPGHSGANVLTF

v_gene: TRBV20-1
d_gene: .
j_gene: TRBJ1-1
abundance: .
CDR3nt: TGCAGTGCTAGGCGAGGGAACACTGAAGCTTTCTTT
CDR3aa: CSARRGNTEAFF

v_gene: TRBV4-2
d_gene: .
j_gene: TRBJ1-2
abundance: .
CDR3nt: TGTGCCAGCAGCCAAGCCTTTAATAATTATGGCTACACCTTC
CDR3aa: CASSQAFNNYGYTF

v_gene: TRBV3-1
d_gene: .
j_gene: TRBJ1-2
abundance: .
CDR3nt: TGTGCCAGCAGCCAATCGGAGGACAGATTTAACTATGGCTACACCTTC
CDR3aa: CASSQSEDRFNYGYTF

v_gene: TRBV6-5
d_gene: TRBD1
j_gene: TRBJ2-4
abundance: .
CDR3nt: TGTGCCAGCAGTCCCGCCCGGACAGGGTGGGCCAAAAACATTCAGTACTTC
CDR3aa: CASSPARTGWAKNIQYF

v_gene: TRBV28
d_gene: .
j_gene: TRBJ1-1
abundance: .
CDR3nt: TGTGCCAGCAGTGTGTCCCCCGACAGCACTGAAGCTTTCTTT
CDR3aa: CASSVSPDSTEAFF

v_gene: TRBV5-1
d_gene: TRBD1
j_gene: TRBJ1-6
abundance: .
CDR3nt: TGCGCCAGCAGCTTGGACAGGGGACATTCACCCCTCCACTTT
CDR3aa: CASSLDRGHSPLHF

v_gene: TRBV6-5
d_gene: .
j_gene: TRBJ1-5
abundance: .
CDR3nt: TGTGCCAGCGGGGTTGTGAACAATCAGCCCCAGCATTTT
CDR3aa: CASGVVNNQPQHF

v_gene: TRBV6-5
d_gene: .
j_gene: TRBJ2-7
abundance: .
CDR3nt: TGTGCCAGCAGTTACACTCAGGTGATAGGCTACGAGCAGTACTTC
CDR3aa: CASSYTQVIGYEQYF

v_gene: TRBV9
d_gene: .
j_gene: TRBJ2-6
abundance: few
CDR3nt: TGTGCCAGCAGCGCAGGCTCTGGGGCCAACGTCCTGACTTTC
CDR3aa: CASSAGSGANVLTF

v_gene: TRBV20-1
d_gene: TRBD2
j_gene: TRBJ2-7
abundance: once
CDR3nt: TGCAGTGCCAGGGCCGGGACTAGCGGGGGCTACGAGCAGTACTTC
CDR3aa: CSARAGTSGGYEQYF

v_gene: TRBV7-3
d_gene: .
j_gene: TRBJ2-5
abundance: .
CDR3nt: TGTGCCAGCAGCTTTGACCAGGGGCGGACCCAGTACTTC
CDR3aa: CASSFDQGRTQYF

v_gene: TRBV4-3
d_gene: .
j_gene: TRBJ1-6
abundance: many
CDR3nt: TGCGCCAGCAGCCACTCAAAACATGCCTATAATTCACCCCTCCACTTT
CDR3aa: CASSHSKHAYNSPLHF

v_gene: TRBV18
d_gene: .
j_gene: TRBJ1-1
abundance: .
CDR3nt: TGTGCCAGCTCTTCCGACTTGTCTTCTGAAGCTTTCTTT
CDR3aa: CASSSDLSSEAFF